This T cell receptor (beta chain) was captured in a study of cytomegalovirus exposure and HLA in healthy donors (dated 2017 in TCRdb). For the wider study: In an earlier analysis of several hundred of the donors, 276 Gb of sequence data and some 100 million unique TCR beta sequences from 150 million to 200 million T cells were reported. About 300 gigabases of sequencing data and 70 million to 95 million unique TCR sequences made up an early release that covered several hundred HLA-typed donors. Of the roughly 400 genotyped donors, approximately 80% fell in the genetic ancestry cluster associated with self-reported Caucasian donors. The study aimed to test whether cataloging public T cell receptors could reveal signatures of past pathogen exposure. The study used immunosequencing to profile the T cell repertoires of approximately 630 subjects and linked those repertoires to cytomegalovirus serostatus. Besides the first cohort of more than 650 subjects, a separate validation cohort made up of 120 different subjects was used. The study combined high-throughput TCR immunosequencing, statistical association of individual TCRs with disease status, and machine learning to predict cytomegalovirus infection status. A later analysis re-examined previously published TCR beta repertoires from around 670 donors and added high-resolution HLA genotyping to investigate patterns of TCR occurrence. In the later analysis, no new phenotypic data were used to find candidate immune exposures; instead, reliance was placed on TCR beta sequences and their occurrence across donors. An earlier analysis of nearly 600 of the donors applied high-throughput TCR beta sequencing to assess whether each TCR beta V gene segment acted as functional or pseudogenic. Donor age, sex, ethnicity and CMV serostatus were compiled alongside the repertoire data. A later genetic analysis took genome-wide SNP genotypes for 398 of the 666 donors and used that subset as a discovery cohort. Every discovery cohort repertoire had been produced on one sequencing platform. HLA typing included class I and class II loci at four-digit resolution. The number of donors typed differed by locus, with about 620-630 for A, B, C, DRB1 and DQB1, 522 for DQA1, 606 for DPA1, and around 430 for DPB1. About five DR-DQ haplotypes were treated as single units for association and clustering because of strong linkage in the cohort. Among about 360 genotyped donors of the cohort, an average of 235,054 unique TCR beta nucleotide sequences were sequenced per donor, around 18% of them non-productive. On the study overall, not on this receptor specifically: Because HLA typing was unavailable for some donors at each locus, only the typed subset was used in association tests. According to a later analysis, most CMV-associated TCR beta chains appeared to be HLA-restricted, and the HLA associations seemed to be driven largely by CMV exposure. In vitro tests confirmed that three of the cytomegalovirus-associated TCR beta chains recognize cytomegalovirus antigens. In a later analysis, several top co-occurrence clusters were reported to appear linked to parvovirus B19, influenza, CMV and Epstein-Barr virus. Strong co-occurrence of HLA alleles, especially DR and DQ, made assigning TCR associations to individual alleles difficult. In both the original and validation cohorts, the classifier was reported to diagnose cytomegalovirus status with high specificity and sensitivity. Linkage disequilibrium might explain the correlated functional status among segregating V segments, but an unknown experimental factor could not be ruled out. According to the authors, the approach could potentially be generalized to other disease states and immunological phenotypes. In a later genetic analysis, fewer N-insertions in productive TCRs were reported among donors in an Asian-associated ancestry cluster than the roughly 700-donor mean. A later analysis associated 15,000 to 20,000 TCR beta sequences with specific HLA alleles at a false discovery rate of 0.05. In a later genetic analysis, a missense DCLRE1C variant was associated with V-gene and J-gene trimming of TCR beta chains, and the association was replicated in an independent cohort. A later analysis found that HLA-associated TCR beta chains were more clonally expanded and had lower generation probabilities than equally common non-associated chains. This cohort had only TCR beta chains sequenced, and the lack of alpha or paired-chain data limited which features could be detected. A group of highly shared sequence variants was considered likely to be a technical artifact of the sequencing pipeline. The only immune exposure information available for the cohort was CMV serostatus. While some public TCRs were present in many individuals, most TCR sequences turned up only very rarely across donors. A total of roughly 160 TCR beta chains were listed by the study as associated with cytomegalovirus. In a later analysis, TCR association rates were found to vary across HLA loci, with the most associated TCRs seen for DRB1 alleles and the fewest for HLA-C alleles. Presence/absence analyses assumed roughly uniform sequencing depth across donors, an assumption that may not hold. A further reported finding was that TCR beta sequences accurately predicted the HLA-A and HLA-B alleles for most subjects in the first cohort. Approximately 18 rarely observed V segments, including chromosome 9 orphons, were excluded from the earlier analysis of about 600 of the donors because counts were too low. Some IMGT-functional V segments, including TRBV6-2 and TRBV6-3, could not be told apart with the 87-base-pair reads, so those segments were excluded. An earlier analysis of approximately 600 of the donors showed that most TCR beta V segments appeared in productive rearrangements either about 87% or about 30% of the time, which broadly matched IMGT annotations.

The cohort consisted of 600 to 700 healthy bone marrow donors. All cohort members were sampled while nominally healthy, although unrecorded immune exposures were likely present. The donor tested CMV seropositive and was one of the 289 seropositive cohort members. Every donor gave a peripheral blood sample, and the peripheral blood mononuclear cells from that sample were used for TCR beta sequencing. Genomic DNA was extracted from the blood cell samples with the Qiagen DNeasy Blood Extraction Kit. Sequences WNHNN (CDR1) and SYGVQD (CDR2) are obtained from the germline V gene (reference sequence). Inclusive of the bounding cysteine and phenylalanine, the CDR3 is 17 residues long. Only CDR3 DNA is held: 51 bases, read in frame from base 1. V and J are truncated by 0 bases and 4 bases respectively, leaving an intervening sequence of 18 bases. Libraries were built with the immunoSEQ multiplex PCR assay. For the multiplex PCR, a mixture combining 60 forward primers for TCR Vbeta segments and 13 reverse primers for TCR Jbeta segments was used. The CDR3 region of rearranged TCR beta genes was amplified from genomic DNA with a multiplex PCR assay. The amplified TCR beta libraries were sequenced on the Illumina HiSeq System as 87-base-pair reads. The authors' analysis ran thus. Across the 700 or so repertoires, a later analysis counted 78 million or so unique TCR beta chains, about 10 million of which were shared by at least two donors. To remove PCR and sequencing errors, raw reads were error-corrected and collapsed into unique sequences using a nearest-neighbor algorithm that merged closely related sequences. Alignment of CDR3 sequences to IMGT reference sequences was used to assign V, D and J gene segments. For a sequence to be retained, a match of at least six nucleotides to both a V gene segment and a J gene segment was required. A rearrangement was called productive if the CDR3 had no stop codons and remained in frame with V and J, and every other rearrangement was called non-productive. Following IMGT convention, CDR3 was defined as the stretch from the second conserved V-encoded cysteine up to the conserved J-encoded phenylalanine. In an earlier analysis of around 570 of the donors, sequences lacking an unambiguous match to a single V gene segment were excluded. An earlier analysis of 587 of the donors called V segments functional above 56.7% productive rearrangements and segregating when the between-donor standard deviation exceeded 5%. A statistical classification framework was built to diagnose cytomegalovirus status from the catalog of TCR beta chain sequences. V and J gene assignment, in a later analysis, came from comparing TCR nucleotide sequences with IMGT/GENE-DB human TR gene sequences. Using the TCRdist pipeline, a later analysis assigned CDR3 sequences along with most-parsimonious VDJ recombination scenarios. A later analysis defined each TCR beta chain by its CDR3 amino acid sequence plus V-gene family, and excluded reads lacking a unique V-gene family. To address suspected cross-contamination and a sequencing artifact, a later analysis removed several hundred highly shared, low-generation-probability nucleotide sequences. For each public chain, a later analysis derived a clonal expansion index from normalized ranks of inferred template counts within each repertoire. A later analysis computed generation probabilities with a VDJ recombination model fitted to out-of-frame rearrangements, and checked the results against IGoR. Hypergeometric tests were used in a later analysis to score TCR-TCR, TCR-HLA and TCR-CMV co-occurrence, with a repertoire-size bias correction applied to the TCR pairs. False discovery rates were estimated in a later analysis by permuting HLA or CMV assignments 20 times. In a later analysis, co-occurring TCRs were grouped using DBSCAN, and TCRdist sequence similarity was added for clustering within HLA-allele-positive subsets. Repertoires with fewer than 30,000 or more than 120,000 public chains were left out of co-occurrence clustering, as were a handful of repertoires with anomalous nucleotide sharing. TCRdb stores this immuneACCESS table with in-frame sequences only. Part of the clones is absent; in the studies checked, under half of the shortfall reflects unresolved V genes, and no reason is known for the rest. V and J calls and clone size are as listed in that table; D and trimming were resolved from the DNA. In this sample the table shows some 170,000 clones, roughly 80% of which occur a single time. Together, the top ten hold 7% of the sample.

Remarks on this clone: Its recognized antigen is unknown. No base-level quality is on record; no much larger clone is a single base apart.

The material sequenced was PBMCs. This TCR was recovered from a woman in her thirties in good health and CMV-seropositive. This receptor chain uses TRBV10-1 and TRBJ1-2; the D gene is unclear. CDR3 sequence: CASSESRDSLRVYGYTF. The DNA reads TGCGCCAGCAGTGAGTCGAGAGACTCCTTGCGGGTCTATGGCTACACCTTC.